This T cell receptor (beta chain) was observed in a study of Ad26.COV2.S vaccination and SARS-CoV-2 variants. Study-level findings and limits: Recipients of either vaccine or placebo displayed similar breadth of non-spike TCRs.

The treatment was: about 20 received Ad26.COV2.S at low or high dose, single or two shots; 5 received placebo; per-sample allocation not given. Following the first vaccine or placebo injection, samples were taken on day 63. The CDR3 has 19 amino acids. Trimming took 1 base from V and 1 from J; bases not matched to a gene: 11. Per the germline V gene, CDR1 is SGHTS and CDR2 is YDEGEE. Profiled with immunoSEQ multiplex PCR; TCRdb holds only in-frame clones, not every one. The sample records some 390,000 clones, 75% to 90% being singletons. With respect to this clone: What it recognizes is unknown.

V usage is TRBV5-8 and J usage is TRBJ2-2; TRBD2 agrees at 9 bases. The sequencing used peripheral blood, collected in a trial of Ad26.COV2.S vaccine versus placebo. The TCR was taken from a person aged 18 to 59 who received the Ad26.COV2.S COVID-19 vaccine or a placebo. CDR3 in DNA: TGTGCCAGCAGCTTGTCTCGTTACGCGGGGGGGCGGAACACCGGGGAGCTGTTTTTT. Protein product: CASSLSRYAGGRNTGELFF. Full variable domain (missing parts from reference TRBV5-8 and TRBJ2-2): EAGVTQSPTHLIKTRGQQATLRCSPISGHTSVYWYQQALGLGLQFLLWYDEGEERNRGNFPPRFSGRQFPNYSSELNVNALELEDSALYLCASSLSRYAGGRNTGELFFGEGSRLTVL.